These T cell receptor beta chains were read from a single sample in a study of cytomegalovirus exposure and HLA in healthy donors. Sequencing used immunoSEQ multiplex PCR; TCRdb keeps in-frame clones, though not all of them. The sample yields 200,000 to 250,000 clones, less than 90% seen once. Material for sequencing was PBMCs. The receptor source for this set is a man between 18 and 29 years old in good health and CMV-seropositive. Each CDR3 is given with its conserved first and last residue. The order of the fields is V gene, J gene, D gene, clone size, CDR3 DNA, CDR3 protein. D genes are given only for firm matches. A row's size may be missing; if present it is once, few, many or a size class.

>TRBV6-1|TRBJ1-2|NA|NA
TGTGCCAGCAGGGAAAGAACCACCTATGGGATCGGCTACACCTTC
CASRERTTYGIGYTF
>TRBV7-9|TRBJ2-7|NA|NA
TGTGCCAGCAGCTTCGCCAGCGGCGACTACGAGCAGTACTTC
CASSFASGDYEQYF
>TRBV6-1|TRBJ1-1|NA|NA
TGTGCCAGCACTCCTTCGCTTGAAGCTTTCTTT
CASTPSLEAFF
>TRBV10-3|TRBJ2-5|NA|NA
TGTGCCATCAGCGCCGGACAGCTCAGCGCAGGGGAGACCCAGTACTTC
CAISAGQLSAGETQYF
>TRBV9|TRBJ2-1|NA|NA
TGTGCCAGCAGCCCTGGGTCTTCCTACAATGAGCAGTTCTTC
CASSPGSSYNEQFF
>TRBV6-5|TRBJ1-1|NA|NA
TGTGCCAGCAGTCAATACGGCAGGATCGAAGCTTTCTTT
CASSQYGRIEAFF
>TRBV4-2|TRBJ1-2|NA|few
TGTGCCAGCAGCCAAGACAGCGTCTATGGCTACACCTTC
CASSQDSVYGYTF
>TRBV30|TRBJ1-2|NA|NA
TGTGCCTGGAGACGGGCCCCTAGATATGGCTACACCTTC
CAWRRAPRYGYTF
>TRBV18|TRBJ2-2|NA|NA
TGTGCCAGCTCACCCATCTTTCGCGGGGAGCTGTTTTTT
CASSPIFRGELFF
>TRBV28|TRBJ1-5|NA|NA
TGTGCCAGCAGTTTCCGTTCGGGACTTCAGCCCCAGCATTTT
CASSFRSGLQPQHF
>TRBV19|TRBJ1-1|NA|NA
TGTGCCAGTATAAGTATTCGCGAAGCTTTCTTT
CASISIREAFF
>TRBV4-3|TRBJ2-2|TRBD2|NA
TGCGCCAGCAGTCTTGCATACTCACCGGGACTAGCGGCGAACACCGGGGAGCTGTTTTTT
CASSLAYSPGLAANTGELFF
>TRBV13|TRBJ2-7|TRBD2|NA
TGTGCCAGCAGCTTACTAGCGGGGCGCTACGAGCAGTACTTC
CASSLLAGRYEQYF
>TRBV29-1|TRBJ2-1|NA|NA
TGCAGCGTTGAGGCAGGGAGGATTCATGAGCAGTTCTTC
CSVEAGRIHEQFF
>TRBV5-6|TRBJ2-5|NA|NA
TGTGCCAGCAGCTCCAGACAGGTCGGGGAGACCCAGTACTTC
CASSSRQVGETQYF
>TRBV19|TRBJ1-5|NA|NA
TGTGCCAGTAGTATAGAGGGGTATAGCAATCAGCCCCAGCATTTT
CASSIEGYSNQPQHF
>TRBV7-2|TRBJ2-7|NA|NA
TGTGCCAGCGGTACTAGCTGGAGCTCCTACGAGCAGTACTTC
CASGTSWSSYEQYF
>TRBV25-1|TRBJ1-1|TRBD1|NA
TGTGCCAGCAGTGGCGGACAGGGGCGGTGGACTGAAGCTTTCTTT
CASSGGQGRWTEAFF
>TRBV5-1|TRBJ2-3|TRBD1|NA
TGCGCCAGCAGCTTGGGGACAGGGGGGGCAGATACGCAGTATTTT
CASSLGTGGADTQYF
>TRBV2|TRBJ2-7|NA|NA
TGTGCCAGCACCCCGAAGGATAGCTACGAGCAGTACTTC
CASTPKDSYEQYF
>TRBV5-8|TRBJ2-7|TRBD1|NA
TGTGCCAGCCCACTTACCGGGACAGGGGCCTACGAGCAGTACTTC
CASPLTGTGAYEQYF
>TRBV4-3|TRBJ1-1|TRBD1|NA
TGCGCCAGCAGCCCAGGGACAGCGAACACTGAAGCTTTCTTT
CASSPGTANTEAFF
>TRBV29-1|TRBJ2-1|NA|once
TGCAGCGCCGAAGGGACATCCGCTTACAATGAGCAGTTCTTC
CSAEGTSAYNEQFF
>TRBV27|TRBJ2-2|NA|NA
TGTGCCAGCAGTTTATTGTCGGGCCTGAACACCGGGGAGCTGTTTTTT
CASSLLSGLNTGELFF
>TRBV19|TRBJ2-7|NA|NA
TGTGCCAGTAGTATTCGACGGACAGCGAGTCCCTACGAGCAGTACTTC
CASSIRRTASPYEQYF
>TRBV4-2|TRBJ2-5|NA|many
TGTGCCAGCAGCCTCGGGGACTACCAAGAGACCCAGTACTTC
CASSLGDYQETQYF
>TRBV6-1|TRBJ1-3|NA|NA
TGTGCCAGCAGTGGGGACACGAGAAACACCATATATTTT
CASSGDTRNTIYF
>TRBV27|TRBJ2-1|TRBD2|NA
TGTGCCAGCAGTTTTTTTCTCCTAGCGGGAGGAAATGAGCAGTTCTTC
CASSFFLLAGGNEQFF
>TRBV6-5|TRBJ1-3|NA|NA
TGTGCCAGCAGTTACTCAAGGGGCGCAAATGGAAACACCATATATTTT
CASSYSRGANGNTIYF
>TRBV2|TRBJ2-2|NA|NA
TGTGCCAGCAGTGAACACACCGGGGAGCTGTTTTTT
CASSEHTGELFF
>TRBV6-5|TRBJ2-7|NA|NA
TGTGCCAGCAGTTACTCGAGACCATACGAGCAGTACTTC
CASSYSRPYEQYF
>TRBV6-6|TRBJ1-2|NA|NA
TGTGCCAGCAGTTACGTTGGGGGGGCAGTGAACTATGGCTACACCTTC
CASSYVGGAVNYGYTF
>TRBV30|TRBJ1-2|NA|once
TGTGCCTGGAGTGTACTCGGGTTCGCCTATGGCTACACCTTC
CAWSVLGFAYGYTF
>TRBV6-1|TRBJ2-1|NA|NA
TGTGCCAGCAGTAGTCCGAGGGAGCAGTTCTTC
CASSSPREQFF
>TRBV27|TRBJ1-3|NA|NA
TGTGCCAGCAGCCCAACGGGAAACATTGGAAACACCATATATTTT
CASSPTGNIGNTIYF
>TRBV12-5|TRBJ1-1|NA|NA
TGTGCTAGTGGCCCCATCCCGGTCCCTGAAGCTTTCTTT
CASGPIPVPEAFF
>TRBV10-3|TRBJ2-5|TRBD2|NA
TGTGCCACCTTAGCGGGAGGAGGAGAGACCCAGTACTTC
CATLAGGGETQYF
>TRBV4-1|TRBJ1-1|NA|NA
TGCGCCAGCAGCCAAGATGGGGGGTTGAGCACTGAAGCTTTCTTT
CASSQDGGLSTEAFF
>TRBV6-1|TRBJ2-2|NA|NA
TGTGCCAGCAAAGGGGGTGTCTTCGGGGAGCTGTTTTTT
CASKGGVFGELFF
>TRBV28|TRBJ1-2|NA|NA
TGTGCCAGCAGTCCGTTAAGCAACTATGGCTACACCTTC
CASSPLSNYGYTF